The 7 T cell receptor beta chains below were found in one sample sequenced in a study of vaccination effects on CD4 cells after COVID-19. Which antigens these TCRs recognize remains unknown. Viral peptide pool expansion of antigen-specific CD4+ T cells preceded sequencing in the ViraFEST assay. CD4+ T cell isolation took place after approximately ten days of culture. All study participants received two doses of BNT162b2 or mRNA-1273 vaccine. Here immunoSEQ multiplex PCR was the method, and the copy in TCRdb shows in-frame clones only, minus some. The data show more than 13,000 clones, with 65% to 75% seen just once and 20% to 25% held by the top ten. Source: CD4+ T cells from PBMCs cultured with HCoV-NL63 spike peptides, taken after COVID-19 vaccination. The origin of the receptors is a human donor who received a COVID-19 vaccine.

J is TRBJ2-7 and V is TRBV5-6, with D possibly matching TRBD2 (5 bases). Germline V CDR1 and CDR2: SGHDT, YYEEEE. The CDR3 loop spans 15 amino acids. Trimming took off 4 bases at V and 3 bases at J, with 17 bases between the two ends. CDR3 loop: CASSQLGGSLYEQYF. In DNA, the CDR3 is TGTGCCAGCAGCCAACTTGGTGGGAGTCTCTACGAGCAGTACTTC.

V and J are TRBV27 and TRBJ1-5; D is unresolved. CDR3 length equals 16 residues. Germline V gene data show CDR1 as MNHEY and CDR2 as SMNVEV (reference sequence). Trimming pared 1 base from V and 7 bases from J, leaving 17 bases between. The CDR3 loop is CASSLFPSSLGQPQHF. The CDR3 DNA follows: TGTGCCAGCAGTTTATTCCCCTCCTCGCTTGGACAGCCCCAGCATTTT.

This chain connects TRBV28 to TRBJ1-4, with D possibly matching TRBD1 (5 bases). Germline V gives CDR1 MDHEN, CDR2 SYDVKM. The length of the CDR3 is 15 residues. The ends were cut back, 3 bases at V and 4 bases at J, with 12 bases in the middle. The CDR3 region is CASSFPGGGNEKLFF. The CDR3 coding sequence is TGTGCCAGCAGTTTCCCCGGGGGGGGTAATGAAAAACTGTTTTTT.

The rearrangement uses TRBV5-1 and TRBJ2-7; 7 bases are shared with TRBD2. This CDR3 has 16 residues. Germline CDR1 and CDR2: SGHRS and YFSETQ. J was trimmed by 13 bases and V by 4 bases; bases with no gene match: 23. The CDR3 DNA reads as TGCGCCAGCAGCCCAGAGTCCTTGCCCGGGACTATGAACCGCTACTTC. It translates to CASSPESLPGTMNRYF.

The V gene is TRBV18, the J gene TRBJ2-1; the D gene is possibly TRBD1 (5 bases). Germline V gene sequence: CDR1 KGHSH, CDR2 LQKENI. V was trimmed by 5 bases and J by 6 bases, leaving 11 bases between them. This CDR3 is 13 amino acids long. The CDR3 region is CASSKQGFNEQFF. CDR3 bases: TGTGCCAGCTCAAAGCAGGGTTTCAATGAGCAGTTCTTC. Full variable domain (rest looked up from reference TRBV18 and TRBJ2-1): NAGVMQNPRHLVRRRGQEARLRCSPMKGHSHVYWYRQLPEEGLKFMVYLQKENIIDESGMPKERFSAEFPKEGPSILRIQQVVRGDSAAYFCASSKQGFNEQFFGPGTRLTVL.

The gene calls are TRBV3-1 (or the pseudogene TRBV3-2) and TRBJ1-1; D ambiguous. The germline CDR1 and CDR2 sequences are LGHDT and YNNKEL (reference sequence). Trimming removed 0 bases at V and 1 base at J, with 12 bases between. The length of the CDR3 is 16 residues. The CDR3 reads CASSQDLGRPNTEAFF. CDR3 DNA sequence: TGTGCCAGCAGCCAAGATCTTGGACGGCCGAACACTGAAGCTTTCTTT.

The rearrangement links TRBV28 to TRBJ2-1, with 7 bases that match TRBD1. CDR1 MDHEN and CDR2 SYDVKM come from the germline V gene. This CDR3 is built from 14 residues. J gave up 5 bases and V 5 bases, and 6 bases lay outside the gene matches. CDR3 coding DNA: TGTGCCAGCAGTGAAAGGGGGCGCAACAATGAGCAGTTCTTC. Its translation is CASSERGRNNEQFF.